The present TCR beta chain was sequenced within a study of T cell clones after liver transplantation. Overall study findings and caveats: Low donor cell numbers restricted donor-reactive repertoire measurement in a couple of subjects.

The method was immunoSEQ multiplex PCR; TCRdb's version includes in-frame clones alone and lacks a portion of them. The sample lists more than 95,000 clones, 82% occurring once. About this clone itself: Its antigen is still unknown.

Germline CDR1 and CDR2: LGHNA and YSLEER. The CDR3 loop spans 15 amino acids. Trimming removed 2 bases from V and 2 bases from J; junction bases left unmatched: 3. The sequences come from CD4+ T cells from blood, collected before liver transplant. This sequence joins TRBV4-3 and TRBJ1-2; 9 bases agree with TRBD1. The receptor was isolated from a human donor who received a liver transplant. Written as DNA, the CDR3 is TGCGCCAGCAGCCAAAACAGGGGGCTCAACTATGGCTACACCTTC. This gives the protein CASSQNRGLNYGYTF.